This TCR beta chain was recorded in a study of shared clonotypes between healthy human individuals. At deep level, the assay was performed. TCRdb keeps only in-frame clones here, not all; method: immunoSEQ multiplex PCR. This sample yields around 1,900,000 clones, of which approximately 92% are seen a single time; around 1.7% belongs to the top ten. The CDR3 length is 17 residues. Trimming took 4 bases from V and 4 from J; bases not matched to a gene: 12. Germline-derived CDR1 and CDR2 are SEHNR and FQNEAQ (reference sequence). Naive CD8 isolation took CD45RO-negative cells positively selected for CCR7 and excluded terminally differentiated effector memory CD45RA+ cells.

The TCR sequence derives from a man between 18 and 29 years old in good health. Some clones in this sample may be carry-over from other donors' samples. This chain links TRBV7-9 with TRBJ2-2; 7 bases line up with TRBD1. The sequenced sample was naive CD8+ T cells from PBMCs. The CDR3 loop is CASSSRLTGLSTGELFF. The CDR3 nucleotides are TGTGCCAGCAGCTCTCGACTGACAGGGCTAAGCACCGGGGAGCTGTTTTTT.